This T cell receptor (beta chain) derives from a study of blood T cells in healthy people across ages. Study-level results: Naive T cell percentage showed a strong correlation with the diversity of TCR beta.

As to this clonotype: The target antigen is unknown.

Through a sample-barcoded 5' primer and a J-beta primer mix, a second PCR was run for roughly 6 to 12 cycles. From the 5' RACE reads, TCRdb called clonotypes with MiXCR, one entry per CDR3 protein. The sample consists of more than 1,000,000 distinct CDR3 sequences, 25% of them appearing once. CDR1 and CDR2 (germline): MNHEY, SMNVEV (reference sequence). The V and J ends lost 8 bases and 10 bases respectively, with 12 bases between them. The CDR3 extends over 12 amino acids. The sample, approximately 10 milliliters of peripheral blood, was drawn from each donor. The same sample was also used in a study of T cells of mothers and their children. That investigation notes: Barcodes for each sample and 2-4 random nucleotides were added by the M1S primer used in the second PCR.

The J gene is TRBJ1-6, the V gene TRBV27; D might be TRBD1 (6 bases). The TCR sequence derives from a girl aged 2 to 9 in good health. The sequencing input was blood. The CDR3 is CASSNRESPLHF. DNA for the CDR3: TGTGCCAGCTCGAACAGGGAATCACCCCTCCACTTT.